This is a list of T cell receptor beta chains from one sample in a study of T cells in localized non-small cell lung cancer. The method was immunoSEQ multiplex PCR; TCRdb's version includes in-frame clones alone and lacks a portion of them. Altogether 15,000 to 20,000 clones are present, almost 90% being singletons, with the ten largest covering more than 1%. Sequenced here: peripheral blood mononuclear cells, sampled before any cancer treatment. Every receptor here comes from a woman between 35 and 70 years old with stage III lung adenocarcinoma. Each CDR3 is given with its conserved first and last residue. Fields, in order: clone size, CDR3 length, J gene, D gene, V gene, CDR3 protein, CDR3 DNA. D genes are given only for firm matches. The size field is filled for only some rows; it gives once, few, many or a size class.

. | 15 | TRBJ2-7 | TRBD1 | TRBV4-2 | CASSPRDRGFNEQYF | TGTGCCAGCAGCCCCCGGGACAGGGGCTTTAACGAGCAGTACTTC
. | 14 | TRBJ2-5 | . | TRBV15 | CATSRAVIQETQYF | TGTGCCACCAGCAGAGCGGTCATCCAAGAGACCCAGTACTTC
. | 15 | TRBJ2-3 | TRBD1 | TRBV9 | CASSWTGASTDTQYF | TGTGCCAGCAGCTGGACAGGAGCTAGCACAGATACGCAGTATTTT
. | 15 | TRBJ2-7 | . | TRBV7-8 | CASSLSRRESYEQYF | TGTGCCAGCAGCTTATCGCGGAGAGAGTCCTACGAGCAGTACTTC
. | 15 | TRBJ1-2 | TRBD1 | TRBV28 | CASSLSRGQIYGYTF | TGTGCCAGCAGTTTATCGAGGGGACAGATCTATGGCTACACCTTC
. | 15 | TRBJ2-7 | . | TRBV5-6 | CASSLDPGTAYEQYF | TGTGCCAGCAGCTTGGATCCAGGGACCGCCTACGAGCAGTACTTC
. | 17 | TRBJ2-7 | TRBD2 | TRBV6-4 | CASSDSPGGGAVGEQYF | TGTGCCAGCAGTGACTCGCCAGGCGGGGGGGCCGTCGGCGAGCAGTACTTC
once | 11 | TRBJ2-7 | . | TRBV5-6 | CASSWDTEQYF | TGTGCCAGCAGCTGGGACACTGAGCAGTACTTC
. | 16 | TRBJ1-1 | TRBD1 | TRBV7-9 | CASSLPGQGENTEAFF | TGTGCCAGCAGCCTACCCGGACAGGGGGAGAACACTGAAGCTTTCTTT
. | 13 | TRBJ1-1 | . | TRBV19 | CASSMRVGLQAFF | TGTGCCAGTAGTATGCGGGTCGGGCTCCAAGCTTTCTTT
. | 15 | TRBJ2-7 | . | TRBV7-9 | CASSRGRGRDGEQYF | TGTGCCAGCAGCCGTGGCCGTGGCAGGGATGGCGAGCAGTACTTC
. | 13 | TRBJ2-2 | . | TRBV5-5 | CASSSGGTGELFF | TGTGCCAGCAGCTCTGGGGGCACCGGGGAGCTGTTTTTT
. | 13 | TRBJ1-2 | . | TRBV6-5 | CASSYEIGYGYTF | TGTGCCAGCAGTTACGAAATAGGCTATGGCTACACCTTC
. | 14 | TRBJ1-5 | . | TRBV5-1 | CASSLGYSNQPQHF | TGCGCCAGCAGCTTGGGCTATAGCAATCAGCCCCAGCATTTT
. | 15 | TRBJ2-3 | TRBD2 | TRBV5-6 | CASSLREVLTDTQYF | TGTGCCAGCAGCTTGCGGGAGGTGTTAACAGATACGCAGTATTTT